This entry describes one TCR beta chain. Researchers ran the PCR with 60 Vbeta and 13 Jbeta primers. Sequenced by immunoSEQ multiplex PCR; TCRdb stores in-frame clones only, minus some. The profile shows 150,000 to 250,000 clones, 79% of them singletons. This entry comes from a study of cytomegalovirus exposure and HLA in healthy donors. The CDR3 spans 14 residues. V shed 4 bases and J 7 bases; nucleotides not matched to a gene: 6. Germline CDR1 reads WNHNN; CDR2 reads SYGVQD (reference sequence). Material: PBMCs. This rearrangement joins TRBV10-1 to TRBJ2-2, with 7 bases matching TRBD1. This TCR was recovered from a girl aged 5 to 17 in good health and CMV-seropositive. This chain's CDR3 is CASSVATGNGELFF. CDR3 nucleotide sequence: TGCGCCAGCAGTGTCGCGACAGGGAACGGGGAGCTGTTTTTT.